This passage covers 14 T cell receptor beta chains from one sample sequenced in a study of OX40 agonist ivuxolimab in advanced cancers. Here immunoSEQ multiplex PCR was the method, and the copy in TCRdb shows in-frame clones only, minus some. The sample yields roughly 100,000 clones, over 75% seen once. Sequenced here: CD4+ or CD8+ T cells sorted from blood, sampled in a trial of the OX40 agonist ivuxolimab. The receptors come from an adult with an advanced solid tumor such as melanoma, head and neck, liver or kidney cancer.

The genes are TRBV7-9 and TRBJ1-5, with TRBD1 as a possible D gene (6 bases). Trimming removed 4 bases at V and 2 bases at J, with 12 bases between. The CDR3 runs to 15 residues. Germline CDR1 is SEHNR and CDR2 is FQNEAQ (reference sequence). CDR3 residues: CASSWSNRGNQPQHF. CDR3 DNA sequence: TGTGCCAGCAGCTGGTCGAACAGGGGCAATCAGCCCCAGCATTTT.

The chain has TRBV11-2 and TRBJ2-1; D is undetermined. V lost 5 bases and J lost 8, with 16 bases in between. The CDR3 spans 14 residues. CDR1 and CDR2 from the germline V gene are SGHAT and FQNNGV. CDR3 residues: CASSAMIPGDEQFF. CDR3 in DNA: TGTGCCAGCAGCGCTATGATTCCCGGCGATGAGCAGTTCTTC. Complete variable domain (other parts from reference TRBV11-2 and TRBJ2-1): EAGVAQSPRYKIIEKRQSVAFWCNPISGHATLYWYQQILGQGPKLLIQFQNNGVVDDSQLPKDRFSAERLKGVDSTLKIQPAKLEDSAVYLCASSAMIPGDEQFFGPGTRLTVL.

V gene TRBV9 combines with J gene TRBJ1-6; D not resolved. Trimming shortened V by 0 bases and J by 6 bases, and 13 bases separated the two germline ends. This CDR3 has 16 residues. Germline assignment: CDR1 SGDLS and CDR2 YYNGEE. This CDR3 reads CASSVALTSGNSPLHF. CDR3 bases: TGTGCCAGCAGCGTAGCACTGACATCGGGTAATTCACCCCTCCACTTT.

The chain combines TRBV6-1 with TRBJ2-7; D is uncertain. The germline gives CDR1 MNHNS, CDR2 SASEGT. The CDR3 covers 11 residues. With 6 bases removed from V and 4 bases from J, the gap between germline ends came to 7 bases. The CDR3: CASSPLYEQYF. The CDR3 DNA reads TGTGCCAGCAGCCCCCTATACGAGCAGTACTTC.

This clone occurred once. The chain recombines TRBV5-6 with TRBJ2-2, with 10 bases that match TRBD2. Germline V gene lookup returns CDR1 SGHDT and CDR2 YYEEEE. The CDR3 sequence is 17 residues long. The J segment lost 0 bases and the V segment lost 4 bases, leaving 6 bases of the junction unmatched. For the CDR3, the DNA is TGTGCCAGCAGCCCCCTAGCGGGGGACCCGAACACCGGGGAGCTGTTTTTT. This translates into CASSPLAGDPNTGELFF.

This chain uses TRBV6-6 with TRBJ2-1; TRBD2 aligns across 13 bases. CDR1 is MNHNY, CDR2 SVGAGI, per germline (reference sequence). With 5 bases clipped from V and 4 bases from J, the junction kept 5 bases outside the gene matches. The CDR3 has 16 amino acids. The CDR3 nucleotides read TGTGCCAGCAGTCGACTAGCGGGGGGATCATACAATGAGCAGTTCTTC. It yields the protein CASSRLAGGSYNEQFF.

V usage is TRBV18 and J usage is TRBJ1-3; D might be TRBD1 (6 bases). CDR1 and CDR2 (germline): KGHSH, LQKENI. The CDR3 is 16 amino acids. The V and J ends lost 2 bases and 2 bases respectively, with 13 bases between them. The CDR3 region has the DNA TGTGCCAGCTCACCAAAAGAGGGGGGCGCTGGAAACACCATATATTTT. Residues: CASSPKEGGAGNTIYF.

The chain joins TRBV6-4 to TRBJ2-2; 7 positions match TRBD2. V lost 2 bases, J lost 0 bases, and 6 bases stayed unmatched. Germline loops: CDR1 MRHNA, CDR2 SNTAGT. This CDR3 region has 17 residues. CDR3 amino acids: CASSDNSGRTNTGELFF. The CDR3 DNA reads TGTGCCAGCAGTGACAATAGCGGGCGGACGAACACCGGGGAGCTGTTTTTT.

V gene TRBV10-2 combines with J gene TRBJ1-3; D gene ambiguous. The CDR3 extends over 12 amino acids. Trimming took off 3 bases at V and 4 bases at J, with 4 bases between the two ends. CDR1 WSHSY and CDR2 SAAADI come from the germline V gene. The CDR3 DNA reads TGCGCCAGCAGTGACGCCGGAAACACCATATATTTT. Its protein product is CASSDAGNTIYF.

A single count supports this clone. V and J are TRBV7-2 and TRBJ2-1; possible D gene TRBD2, 6 bases. The germline V gene has CDR1 SGHTA and CDR2 FQGNSA. The CDR3 is 16 residues long. V was trimmed by 2 bases and J by 0 bases, leaving 11 bases between them. In nucleotides, the CDR3 is TGTGCCAGCAGCTTATTGGGCGGGGCCTCCTACAATGAGCAGTTCTTC. This sequence encodes CASSLLGGASYNEQFF.

The chain combines TRBV18 with TRBJ2-7; 7 positions match TRBD1. CDR1 is KGHSH, CDR2 LQKENI, per germline. With V trimmed by 0 bases and J by 2 bases, 1 base remained unmatched. The CDR3 contains 14 residues. As DNA, the CDR3 is TGTGCCAGCTCACCACCTGGACAGGCCTACGAGCAGTACTTC. It encodes CASSPPGQAYEQYF.

The rearrangement uses TRBV5-1 and TRBJ2-2; TRBD2 matches 12 bases. Germline values: CDR1 SGHRS, CDR2 YFSETQ. Germline trimming cut 2 bases from V and 1 base from J; bases unmatched to any gene: 0. The CDR3 is 16 amino acids. CDR3 in DNA: TGCGCCAGCAGCTTACTAGCGGGGGGGAACACCGGGGAGCTGTTTTTT. Protein: CASSLLAGGNTGELFF.

The chain carries TRBV14 and TRBJ2-7; no firm D call. The CDR3 contains 14 residues. Trimming shortened V by 4 bases and J by 0 bases, and 10 bases separated the two germline ends. Germline V gives CDR1 SGHDN, CDR2 FVKESK. The CDR3 spells CASSPLTSSYEQYF. CDR3 nucleotides: TGTGCCAGCAGCCCATTGACATCCTCCTACGAGCAGTACTTC.

DNA of the CDR3: TGTGCCAGCAGCTTACAGGGAGTAAACACTGAAGCTTTCTTT. It specifies CASSLQGVNTEAFF. The V gene is TRBV7-6, the J gene TRBJ1-1; D may be TRBD1 (5 bases). The CDR3 contains 14 residues. V was shortened by 2 bases and J by 2 bases, with 9 bases between the two germline ends. In germline, CDR1 is SGHVS, CDR2 FNYEAQ.